Listed below are T cell receptor beta chains from one sample, sequenced in a study of T-cell memory formation after mild COVID-19. TCRdb recomputed calls from the 5' RACE reads with MiXCR, one row per CDR3 protein. The table lists 450,000 or so distinct CDR3 sequences, more than 20% of them singletons. Specimen: PBMCs or a T cell subset sorted from them (not recorded which). The receptors stem from an adult woman who had mild COVID-19 (a few samples of this study predate the infection). Cell type and time point are not known. CDR3s include the opening cysteine and the closing phenylalanine or tryptophan. D genes are given only for firm matches. Size tells how often a clone was seen (once, few, many) or the class of an expanded clone, and some rows leave it out.

v_call: TRBV7-9
clone_size: few
j_call: TRBJ2-5
d_call: NA
cdr3_nt: TGTGCCAGCTGCCGAGGGAGGGAGACCCAGTACTTC
cdr3_aa: CASCRGRETQYF

v_call: TRBV7-3
clone_size: many
j_call: TRBJ2-3
d_call: NA
cdr3_nt: TGTGCCAGCAGCTCACTTGGTCGTCACCACAGTTCCCGAGGCACAGATACGCAGTATTTT
cdr3_aa: CASSSLGRHHSSRGTDTQYF

v_call: TRBV29-1
clone_size: many
j_call: TRBJ2-3
d_call: NA
cdr3_nt: TGCAGCGTTGGAGGCCAAAGCACAGATACGCAGTATTTT
cdr3_aa: CSVGGQSTDTQYF

v_call: TRBV29-1
clone_size: NA
j_call: TRBJ2-5
d_call: NA
cdr3_nt: TGCAGCGTTGAAGATTTTATTGAGAGAGAGACCCAGTACTTC
cdr3_aa: CSVEDFIERETQYF

v_call: TRBV15
clone_size: few
j_call: TRBJ2-7
d_call: TRBD2
cdr3_nt: TGTGCCACCCCGGAGGGGACTACGACCTACGAGCAGTACTTC
cdr3_aa: CATPEGTTTYEQYF

v_call: TRBV6-2/TRBV6-3
clone_size: NA
j_call: TRBJ2-7
d_call: TRBD1
cdr3_nt: TGTGCCAGCAGGGACACCGGGACAGGGTCCTACGAGCAGTACTTC
cdr3_aa: CASRDTGTGSYEQYF

v_call: TRBV7-2
clone_size: few
j_call: TRBJ2-2
d_call: NA
cdr3_nt: TGTGCCAGCAGCACCGGGGAGGTCACCGGGGAGCTGTTTTTT
cdr3_aa: CASSTGEVTGELFF

v_call: TRBV6-1
clone_size: NA
j_call: TRBJ2-7
d_call: NA
cdr3_nt: TGTGCCAGCAGTGAACGGACACCCTACGAGCAGTACTTC
cdr3_aa: CASSERTPYEQYF

v_call: TRBV20-1
clone_size: NA
j_call: TRBJ2-2
d_call: TRBD2
cdr3_nt: TGCAGTGCCCGTTCCGGGACTAGCTGGGGGGAGCTGTTTTTT
cdr3_aa: CSARSGTSWGELFF

v_call: TRBV29-1
clone_size: few
j_call: TRBJ1-2
d_call: TRBD1
cdr3_nt: TGCAGCGTTGTGACAGGGATTCACATGTATGGCTACACCTTC
cdr3_aa: CSVVTGIHMYGYTF

v_call: TRBV30
clone_size: NA
j_call: TRBJ2-7
d_call: TRBD2
cdr3_nt: TGTGCCTGGAGGACTAGCGGGAGTTACGAGCAGTACTTC
cdr3_aa: CAWRTSGSYEQYF

v_call: TRBV7-2
clone_size: few
j_call: TRBJ1-5
d_call: TRBD1
cdr3_nt: TGTGCCAGCAGCCTAACGGGACAGAACAATCAGCCCCAGCATTTT
cdr3_aa: CASSLTGQNNQPQHF

v_call: TRBV5-1
clone_size: NA
j_call: TRBJ2-1
d_call: TRBD2
cdr3_nt: TGCGCCAGCAGCTTGGACCTAGCGGGCTCCTACAATGAGCAGTTCTTC
cdr3_aa: CASSLDLAGSYNEQFF

v_call: TRBV6-5
clone_size: NA
j_call: TRBJ1-5
d_call: TRBD1
cdr3_nt: TGTGCCAGCAGTGAATACAGGGGGAGCAATCAGCCCCAGCATTTT
cdr3_aa: CASSEYRGSNQPQHF

v_call: TRBV4-2
clone_size: NA
j_call: TRBJ2-1
d_call: TRBD2
cdr3_nt: TGTGCCAGCAGCCAAGGGGGTTCACTACTAGCGGGGGGCAACAATGAGCAGTTCTTC
cdr3_aa: CASSQGGSLLAGGNNEQFF

v_call: TRBV4-1
clone_size: NA
j_call: TRBJ2-7
d_call: NA
cdr3_nt: TGCGCCAGCAGCCAAGAAGGGGGTTTACCCTACGAGCAGTACTTC
cdr3_aa: CASSQEGGLPYEQYF

v_call: TRBV30
clone_size: NA
j_call: TRBJ1-2
d_call: NA
cdr3_nt: TGTGCCCGGGCCGATGGTGGCTACACCTTC
cdr3_aa: CARADGGYTF

v_call: TRBV10-3
clone_size: few
j_call: TRBJ1-2
d_call: NA
cdr3_nt: TGTGCCATCAGTGACAAGGGTAACTATGGCTACACCTTC
cdr3_aa: CAISDKGNYGYTF

v_call: TRBV12-3/TRBV12-4
clone_size: NA
j_call: TRBJ1-5
d_call: NA
cdr3_nt: TGTGCCAGCAGTTTCACAGAGCCCCCCCAGCATTTT
cdr3_aa: CASSFTEPPQHF

v_call: TRBV12-3/TRBV12-4
clone_size: many
j_call: TRBJ2-2
d_call: NA
cdr3_nt: TGTGCCAGCAGTTTAATGCGGAACACCGGGGAGCTGTTTTTT
cdr3_aa: CASSLMRNTGELFF

v_call: TRBV12-3/TRBV12-4
clone_size: NA
j_call: TRBJ2-2
d_call: TRBD1
cdr3_nt: TGTGCCAGCAGGGTACAGGGGAAGTTCTCCGGGGAGCTGTTTTTT
cdr3_aa: CASRVQGKFSGELFF

v_call: TRBV7-9
clone_size: NA
j_call: TRBJ2-5
d_call: NA
cdr3_nt: TGTGCCAGCAGCGTTATCGGGCCTCAAGAGACCCAGTACTTC
cdr3_aa: CASSVIGPQETQYF

v_call: TRBV7-9
clone_size: NA
j_call: TRBJ2-1
d_call: NA
cdr3_nt: TGTGCCAGCAGCTTCTCGAGGGACGGCTACAATGAGCAGTTCTTC
cdr3_aa: CASSFSRDGYNEQFF

v_call: TRBV24-1
clone_size: NA
j_call: TRBJ1-2
d_call: NA
cdr3_nt: TGTGCCACCAGTGACACGGACACCGACTATGGCTACACCTTC
cdr3_aa: CATSDTDTDYGYTF

v_call: TRBV5-1
clone_size: few
j_call: TRBJ2-3
d_call: NA
cdr3_nt: TGCGCCAGCAGCCCGGGGCCCGGGGCAGATACGCAGTATTTT
cdr3_aa: CASSPGPGADTQYF

v_call: TRBV2
clone_size: NA
j_call: TRBJ1-5
d_call: NA
cdr3_nt: TGTGCCAGCAGTACCGGGTCCAATCAGCCCCAGCATTTT
cdr3_aa: CASSTGSNQPQHF

v_call: TRBV28
clone_size: NA
j_call: TRBJ1-5
d_call: NA
cdr3_nt: TGTGCCAGCAGTTTCATAGGGGAAGGCAATCAGCCCCAGCATTTT
cdr3_aa: CASSFIGEGNQPQHF

v_call: TRBV12-3/TRBV12-4
clone_size: NA
j_call: TRBJ1-5
d_call: NA
cdr3_nt: TGTGCCAGCAGTCTGGGGGGTAATGATCAGCCCCAGCATTTT
cdr3_aa: CASSLGGNDQPQHF

v_call: TRBV7-6
clone_size: NA
j_call: TRBJ2-7
d_call: TRBD2
cdr3_nt: TGTGCCAGCAGCTTAGACTTCTTAGCGGGCTCCTACGAGCAGTACTTC
cdr3_aa: CASSLDFLAGSYEQYF

v_call: TRBV29-1
clone_size: few
j_call: TRBJ1-4
d_call: TRBD1
cdr3_nt: TGCAGCGGATTTCGACAGGGCGATGAAAAACTGTTTTTT
cdr3_aa: CSGFRQGDEKLFF

v_call: TRBV20-1
clone_size: NA
j_call: TRBJ1-2
d_call: NA
cdr3_nt: TGCAGTGCTAGAGTCTCTATTCTAGGGGCCTATGGCTACACCTTC
cdr3_aa: CSARVSILGAYGYTF

v_call: TRBV5-1
clone_size: few
j_call: TRBJ2-2
d_call: NA
cdr3_nt: TGCGCCAGCAGCTTGGACGGAATGGACACCGGGGAGCTGTTTTTT
cdr3_aa: CASSLDGMDTGELFF

v_call: TRBV30
clone_size: NA
j_call: TRBJ2-2
d_call: TRBD1
cdr3_nt: TGTGCCTGGGTTGGACAGGGGCCTTCGAACACCGGGGAGCTGTTTTTT
cdr3_aa: CAWVGQGPSNTGELFF

v_call: TRBV4-1
clone_size: few
j_call: TRBJ2-3
d_call: TRBD2
cdr3_nt: TGCGCCAGCAGCCAAGCCACCCTTCCAACCGGGACTAGCACCACAGATACGCAGTATTTT
cdr3_aa: CASSQATLPTGTSTTDTQYF

v_call: TRBV12-3/TRBV12-4
clone_size: few
j_call: TRBJ2-7
d_call: TRBD2
cdr3_nt: TGTGCCAGCAGCCGTGGGACTAGCGGGCGGCGAACCTACGAGCAGTACTTC
cdr3_aa: CASSRGTSGRRTYEQYF

v_call: TRBV7-9
clone_size: NA
j_call: TRBJ2-3
d_call: NA
cdr3_nt: TGTGCCAGCAGCAATCAAGACACAGATACGCAGTATTTT
cdr3_aa: CASSNQDTDTQYF

v_call: TRBV12-3/TRBV12-4
clone_size: few
j_call: TRBJ1-1
d_call: NA
cdr3_nt: TGTGCCAGCAAGAGGACGAACACTGAAGCTTTCTTT
cdr3_aa: CASKRTNTEAFF

v_call: TRBV5-1
clone_size: many
j_call: TRBJ1-3
d_call: NA
cdr3_nt: TGCGCCAGCAGCTTCGGGGGATCCTCCTCTGGAAACACCATATATTTT
cdr3_aa: CASSFGGSSSGNTIYF

v_call: TRBV5-1
clone_size: many
j_call: TRBJ1-1
d_call: NA
cdr3_nt: TGCGCCAGCAGCTTGGACGTGAACACTGAAGCTTTCTTT
cdr3_aa: CASSLDVNTEAFF

v_call: TRBV5-1
clone_size: NA
j_call: TRBJ2-1
d_call: TRBD2
cdr3_nt: TGCGCCAGCAGCTTGTTGATAGCGGGGGGCCATGAGCAGTTCTTC
cdr3_aa: CASSLLIAGGHEQFF

v_call: TRBV7-2
clone_size: NA
j_call: TRBJ1-5
d_call: NA
cdr3_nt: TGTGCCAGCAGCCGGTCGACGGTTAGCAATCAGCCCCAGCATTTT
cdr3_aa: CASSRSTVSNQPQHF

v_call: TRBV6-1
clone_size: NA
j_call: TRBJ2-2
d_call: TRBD1
cdr3_nt: TGTGCCAGCTTAGTGGCAGGGGGTAGCACCGGGGAGCTGTTTTTT
cdr3_aa: CASLVAGGSTGELFF

v_call: TRBV7-2
clone_size: NA
j_call: TRBJ2-7
d_call: NA
cdr3_nt: TGTGCCAGCAGCTTTAGGGCCGGGGAAGCCTACGAGCAGTACTTC
cdr3_aa: CASSFRAGEAYEQYF

v_call: TRBV7-9
clone_size: NA
j_call: TRBJ2-7
d_call: TRBD1
cdr3_nt: TGTGCCAGCAGCTCGCCGGACAGGGGGACCTACGAGCAGTACTTC
cdr3_aa: CASSSPDRGTYEQYF

v_call: TRBV5-1
clone_size: NA
j_call: TRBJ2-7
d_call: NA
cdr3_nt: TGCGCCAGCAGCTTGGAGGTTGTGGATTACGAGCAGTACTTC
cdr3_aa: CASSLEVVDYEQYF

v_call: TRBV4-2
clone_size: NA
j_call: TRBJ2-2
d_call: NA
cdr3_nt: TGTGCCAGCAGCCAAGATCCCAGTAGGACCGGGGAGCTGTTTTTT
cdr3_aa: CASSQDPSRTGELFF

v_call: TRBV10-2
clone_size: few
j_call: TRBJ2-3
d_call: NA
cdr3_nt: TGCGCCAGCAGTGAGTCGCTTACCGGAGGGGGGGATACGCAGTATTTT
cdr3_aa: CASSESLTGGGDTQYF